The clone carrying this TCR beta chain was picked up a small number of times. Its antigen is unknown. Ipilimumab-mediated CTLA-4 blockade plus focal radiation was given to patients having chemo-refractory metastatic non-small-cell lung cancer. This CDR3 region has 15 residues. V lost 3 bases, J lost 6 bases, and 5 bases stayed unmatched. CDR1 is MNHNY, CDR2 SVGAGI, per germline (reference sequence). This sample was included in a study of radiotherapy plus CTLA-4 blockade in lung cancer. Across the study: Objective responses arose in approximately 17% of patients, and under 40% experienced disease control. Study outcomes and limitations: Per reports, early blood T cell clone dynamics, plus interferon-beta, forecast response most strongly. After radiotherapy and ipilimumab, tumor-derived clones expanded in peripheral blood.

Only in-frame clones appear in the TCRdb table, and some are missing; sequencing was by immunoSEQ multiplex PCR. The table shows about 60,000 clones, with 77% occurring only once. This receptor was identified in a human donor with non-small cell lung cancer who had a partial response to radiotherapy plus ipilimumab. The J gene is TRBJ1-5, the V gene TRBV6-6; the match to TRBD1 covers 10 bases. The sequenced sample was peripheral blood, obtained from a patient treated with radiotherapy plus ipilimumab. The CDR3 protein is CASSYGTGAGQPQHF. CDR3 coding DNA: TGTGCCAGCAGTTATGGGACAGGGGCGGGTCAGCCCCAGCATTTT.